This T cell receptor (beta chain) derives from a study of metastatic and nonmetastatic thyroid tumors. Study-wide findings and caveats: In both blood and tumor samples, TCR beta diversity was reported significantly higher for malignant than benign nodules.

There are 14 residues in the CDR3. Germline loops: CDR1 MNHEY, CDR2 SMNVEV (reference sequence). Losses at the gene ends were 5 bases for V and 6 bases for J; bases not matched to a gene: 9. In the study's own analysis: CDR3 was compared across clinicopathological groups, and the resulting differences were used to build a distant-metastasis classifier for papillary thyroid cancer. TCRdb reanalyzed the PCR reads with MiXCR. Clone size and V and J calls follow TCRdb, not the original study. The sample consists of about 8,400 clones, 31% of them appearing once. Among the patients, none had received any treatment before thyroid surgery. Sample share makes this clone large (0.1 to 1%). Its target is not known.

The chain couples TRBV27 to TRBJ2-7; 8 bases fit TRBD2. The receptor comes from a female donor with papillary thyroid cancer or a benign thyroid nodule (not recorded which). Some clones in this sample may be carry-over from other donors' samples. The sequenced sample consisted of tumor tissue. The CDR3: CASSPGLAPLEQYF. The CDR3 DNA follows: TGTGCCAGCAGTCCAGGACTAGCCCCGCTCGAGCAGTACTTC.